These 21 T cell receptor beta chains were sequenced from one sample in a study of T cells after yellow fever vaccination. TCRdb re-analysed the 5' RACE reads in MiXCR, keeping a single row per CDR3 protein. The table lists over 150,000 distinct CDR3 sequences, 6.2% of them singletons. Sequenced here: CD4+ T cells sorted from PBMCs, sampled on the day of the first yellow fever vaccination. The receptors were gathered from a man between 18 and 35 years old who received the YFV17D yellow fever vaccine.

The rearrangement links TRBV7-2 to TRBJ2-3; D unresolved. This CDR3 is 13 amino acids long. Germline CDR1 SGHTA, CDR2 FQGNSA. V dropped 2 bases and J dropped 1 base, with 4 bases sitting between them. DNA for the CDR3: TGTGCCAGCAGCTTATTCCGCACAGATACGCAGTATTTT. This encodes CASSLFRTDTQYF.

The sample holds many counts of this clonotype. V usage is TRBV5-6 and J usage is TRBJ2-3; 7 nucleotides match TRBD1. This CDR3 spans 14 amino acids. Per the germline V gene, CDR1 is SGHDT and CDR2 is YYEEEE. V trimming: 0 bases; J trimming: 5 bases; junction bases outside the gene matches: 3. As DNA, the CDR3 is TGTGCCAGCAGCTTGGCCGCAGGGGGAGATACGCAGTATTTT. Protein: CASSLAAGGDTQYF.

At least ten counts were recorded for this clonotype. The CDR3 nucleotides read TGTGCCAGCAGCTTTGGAGGGGGCTATGGCTACACCTTC. Protein product: CASSFGGGYGYTF. The J gene is TRBJ1-2, the V gene TRBV7-8, with D possibly TRBD1 on 6 matching bases. The V end was cut by 3 bases, the J end by 4 bases, with 9 bases between. CDR3 size: 13 residues. Germline loops: CDR1 SGHVS, CDR2 FQNEAQ. The full variable domain, rest sourced from reference TRBV7-8 and TRBJ1-2, is GAGVSQSPRYKVAKRGQDVALRCDPISGHVSLFWYQQALGQGPEFLTYFQNEAQLDKSGLPSDRFFAERPEGSVSTLKIQRTQQEDSAVYLCASSFGGGYGYTFGSGTRLTVV.

This clonotype was recorded many times. The chain employs TRBV20-1 and TRBJ2-2; D is uncertain. The V end lost 6 bases, the J end lost 1 base, and 9 bases lay between the germline ends. The CDR3 runs to 13 residues. Germline CDR1 and CDR2: DFQATT and SNEGSKA (reference sequence). In nucleotides, the CDR3 is TGCAGTGCCCCGGACGGGAACACCGGGGAGCTGTTTTTT. Translating it yields CSAPDGNTGELFF.

Turning to this clonotype: A much larger clonotype is one base distant, so this may be a read error. The chain links TRBV20-1 to TRBJ2-1; 11 nucleotides align to TRBD2. Germline V gene data show CDR1 as DFQATT and CDR2 as SNEGSKA (reference sequence). V was pared by 6 bases and J by 5 bases, with 9 bases of the junction left unmatched. This CDR3 region has 15 residues. CDR3 DNA sequence: TGCAGTGCACTAGCGGGGGTATCGTTTAACAATGAGCAGTTCTTC. Its protein is CSALAGVSFNNEQFF.

This clonotype has at least ten counts. The rearrangement links TRBV12-3 or TRBV12-4 to TRBJ1-4; unclear D gene. The CDR3 contains 12 residues. V lost 3 bases to trimming and J lost 8 bases, with 7 bases between them. The CDR3 loop is CASSFQPEKLFF. The CDR3 region has the DNA TGTGCCAGCAGTTTCCAGCCAGAAAAACTGTTTTTT.

In its sample, this clonotype was seen many times. The chain is built from TRBV5-1 and TRBJ2-2; possible D gene TRBD1, 5 bases. This CDR3 contains 13 residues. Trimming took off 0 bases at V and 6 bases at J, with 6 bases between the two ends. Germline CDR1 and CDR2: SGHRS and YFSETQ. The CDR3 DNA reads TGCGCCAGCAGCTTGGAAGGGGCCGGGGAGCTGTTTTTT. This encodes CASSLEGAGELFF.

The chain links TRBV4-3 to TRBJ2-7; TRBD1 agrees at 7 bases. Germline V gives CDR1 LGHNA, CDR2 YSLEER. This CDR3 spans 17 amino acids. Trimming took 0 bases from V and 0 from J; bases not matched to a gene: 8. CDR3 nucleotide sequence: TGCGCCAGCAGCCAAGATTTCGAGGGGGCCCTCTCCTACGAGCAGTACTTC. This codes for CASSQDFEGALSYEQYF.

This chain joins TRBV20-1 and TRBJ2-3; 14 bases align to TRBD2. V shed 0 bases and J 4 bases; nucleotides not matched to a gene: 0. The CDR3 contains 15 residues. Germline V gene lookup returns CDR1 DFQATT and CDR2 SNEGSKA (reference sequence). CDR3 sequence reads: CSAREGLAGADTQYF. The CDR3 DNA is TGCAGTGCTAGAGAGGGACTAGCGGGGGCAGATACGCAGTATTTT.

This clonotype has ten or more counts. The V call is TRBV4-1, the J call TRBJ1-3; D unresolved. This CDR3 spans 13 amino acids. The V end was cut by 0 bases, the J end by 3 bases, with 3 bases between. Germline V gene data show CDR1 as MGHRA and CDR2 as YSYEKL. Here the CDR3 DNA reads TGCGCCAGCAGCCAAGAACGTGGAAACACCATATATTTT. It encodes CASSQERGNTIYF.

This clonotype was picked up a small number of times. The V call is TRBV19, the J call TRBJ2-1, with D possibly being TRBD1 (6 bases). There are 15 residues in the CDR3. Germline CDR1 and CDR2: LNHDA and SQIVND (reference sequence). V lost 3 bases and J 0 bases, leaving 9 bases between the germline ends. CDR3 region: CASSIRGSSYNEQFF. CDR3 coding DNA: TGTGCCAGTAGTATTAGGGGGAGCTCCTACAATGAGCAGTTCTTC.

The V and J genes are TRBV7-2 and TRBJ1-5; perhaps TRBD1 as D (6 bases). The length of the CDR3 is 13 residues. Germline-derived CDR1 and CDR2 are SGHTA and FQGNSA. The V end lost 5 bases, the J end lost 11 bases, and 16 bases lay between the germline ends. DNA of the CDR3: TGTGCCAGCAGCGGAGGGGGGGTCGAGGCCCAGCATTTT. This sequence encodes CASSGGGVEAQHF.

The J gene is TRBJ2-7, the V gene TRBV5-4; D unresolved. Trimming stripped 1 base from V and 1 base from J, with 9 bases between. The CDR3 has 14 residues. Germline-derived CDR1 and CDR2 are SGHNT and YYREEE (reference sequence). CDR3 sequence (DNA): TGTGCCAGCAGCTTGAAGCTCGCGTCCTACGAGCAGTACTTC. Protein: CASSLKLASYEQYF.

This clonotype showed up many times. The chain employs TRBV29-1 and TRBJ2-7; D gene unclear. Trimming cost V 5 bases and J 11 bases, with 16 bases left between them. CDR3 length: 11 residues. In germline, CDR1 is SQVTM, CDR2 ANQGSEA. CDR3 region: CSVKGGVDEYF. Here the CDR3 DNA reads TGCAGCGTTAAGGGTGGGGTCGATGAGTACTTC.

The chain recombines TRBV4-2 with TRBJ1-2, with TRBD1 identical over 7 bases. CDR1 LGHNA and CDR2 YNFKEQ come from the germline V gene. There are 16 residues in the CDR3. Germline trimming cut 0 bases from V and 4 bases from J; bases unmatched to any gene: 8. CDR3 residues: CASSQDFAGGGYGYTF. The CDR3 DNA follows: TGTGCCAGCAGCCAAGATTTTGCAGGGGGGGGCTATGGCTACACCTTC.

This clonotype was counted between two and nine times. This sequence joins TRBV18 and TRBJ2-6; no clear D gene. Trimming pared 2 bases from V and 0 bases from J, leaving 14 bases between. Germline CDR1 reads KGHSH; CDR2 reads LQKENI. The CDR3 is 18 residues long. DNA for the CDR3: TGTGCCAGCTCACCATGGTCAGTTTTCGACTCTGGGGCCAACGTCCTGACTTTC. It codes for CASSPWSVFDSGANVLTF.

This clonotype occurred a few times. This chain joins TRBV7-9 and TRBJ2-7; 7 nucleotides line up with TRBD1. Germline V gene lookup returns CDR1 SEHNR and CDR2 FQNEAQ (reference sequence). The CDR3 length is 14 residues. Germline trimming cut 2 bases from V and 3 bases from J; bases unmatched to any gene: 4. This chain's CDR3 is CASSLTTGHYEQYF. The DNA for the CDR3 is TGTGCCAGCAGCTTAACGACAGGGCACTACGAGCAGTACTTC.

The sample holds many counts of this clonotype. The chain couples TRBV15 to TRBJ2-5; TRBD2 might be the D (6 bases). V was trimmed by 0 bases and J by 1 base, leaving 9 bases between them. The CDR3 runs to 15 residues. The germline gives CDR1 LNHNV, CDR2 YYDKDF (reference sequence). CDR3 nucleotides: TGTGCCACCAGCAGAGATTGGAGGGCCCAAGAGACCCAGTACTTC. It is translated as CATSRDWRAQETQYF.

This clonotype came up many times. V gene TRBV11-1 combines with J gene TRBJ2-6, with 9 bases lining up with TRBD1. The J segment lost 3 bases and the V segment lost 0 bases, leaving 6 bases of the junction unmatched. The CDR3 totals 18 residues. CDR1 is SGHAT and CDR2 is FQDESV in the germline V gene (reference sequence). The CDR3 DNA reads TGTGCCAGCAGCTTAGCGGGGACAGGGCCCTATGGGGCCAACGTCCTGACTTTC. This gives the protein CASSLAGTGPYGANVLTF.

This clonotype showed up many times. V gene TRBV20-1 combines with J gene TRBJ2-3, with TRBD1 matching over 8 bases. Germline-derived CDR1 and CDR2 are DFQATT and SNEGSKA (reference sequence). The CDR3 has 16 amino acids. With V trimmed by 3 bases and J by 5 bases, 13 bases remained unmatched. CDR3 sequence (DNA): TGCAGTGCTAGGCCCCTCCCGGGACAGGCTGAAGATACGCAGTATTTT. Residues: CSARPLPGQAEDTQYF.

This clonotype was counted ten times or more. The chain joins TRBV9 to TRBJ2-1; D is undetermined. The CDR3 spans 13 residues. From germline, CDR1 is SGDLS and CDR2 YYNGEE. V was shortened by 0 bases and J by 8 bases, with 9 bases between the two germline ends. The CDR3 coding sequence is TGTGCCAGCAGCGTAGAGATGCGACATGAGCAGTTCTTC. Translated, it gives CASSVEMRHEQFF.